This T cell receptor beta chain was sequenced for a study of cytomegalovirus exposure and HLA in healthy donors (dated by TCRdb to between 2016 and 2019). Study-wide context: In an earlier analysis of 550 to 750 of the donors, 250 to 350 Gb of sequence data and about 110 million unique TCR beta sequences from about 179 million T cells were reported. Around 320 gigabases of sequencing data and tens of millions of unique TCR sequences were included in an early release covering around 650 HLA-typed donors. Of the approximately 400 genotyped donors, roughly 85% fell in the genetic ancestry cluster associated with self-reported Caucasian donors. The study aimed to test whether cataloging public T cell receptors could reveal signatures of past pathogen exposure. Using immunosequencing, the study profiled T cell repertoires from 500 to 800 subjects and related those repertoires to cytomegalovirus serostatus. A separate validation cohort of roughly 130 different subjects was used in addition to the 666-subject first cohort. To predict cytomegalovirus infection status, the study combined high-throughput TCR immunosequencing, statistical association of individual TCRs with disease status, and machine learning. To study patterns of TCR occurrence, a later analysis re-analyzed previously published TCR beta repertoires from several hundred donors and added high-resolution HLA genotyping. Rather than drawing on any new phenotypic data, the later analysis identified candidate immune exposures from TCR beta sequences and the way those sequences occurred across donors. An earlier analysis of several hundred of the donors applied high-throughput TCR beta sequencing to assess whether each TCR beta V gene segment acted as functional or pseudogenic. Donor age, sex, ethnicity and CMV serostatus were collected together with the repertoire data. A later genetic analysis used genome-wide SNP genotypes for about 60% of the roughly 670 donors, treating that subset as a discovery cohort. Every repertoire in the discovery cohort had been generated on one and the same sequencing platform. HLA typing included class I and class II loci at four-digit resolution. The number of typed donors differed by locus: roughly 620-640 for A, B, C, DRB1 and DQB1; about 520 for DQA1; around 610 for DPA1; and roughly 470 for DPB1. Four or five DR-DQ haplotypes were handled as single units for association and clustering because linkage in the cohort was strong. Across some 400 genotyped donors of the cohort, an average of about 200,000 unique TCR beta nucleotide sequences per donor were sequenced, and around 19% of those sequences were non-productive. Points the paper makes about the study in general: When HLA alleles, especially DR and DQ, strongly co-occurred, TCR associations were difficult to assign to individual alleles. Correlated functional status among segregating V segments might be attributable to linkage disequilibrium, but an unknown experimental factor could not be ruled out. Most TCR sequences were observed very rarely across donors, whereas some public TCRs were present in many individuals. In a later genetic analysis, fewer N-insertions in productive TCRs were reported among donors in an Asian-associated ancestry cluster than the approximately 710-donor mean. It was suggested by the authors that the approach could potentially be generalized to other disease states and immunological phenotypes. Immune exposure information for the cohort was limited to CMV serostatus. In both the original and validation cohorts, the classifier was reported to diagnose cytomegalovirus status with high specificity and sensitivity. Because counts were too low, under 20 rarely observed V segments, including chromosome 9 orphons, were left out of the earlier analysis of 500 to 650 of the donors. In an earlier analysis of about 540 of the donors, most TCR beta V segments were observed in productive rearrangements about 87% or about 30% of the time, broadly matching IMGT annotations. According to a later analysis, parvovirus B19, influenza, CMV and Epstein-Barr virus appeared linked to several top co-occurrence clusters. V-gene and J-gene trimming of TCR beta chains was associated with a missense DCLRE1C variant in a later genetic analysis, and the association was replicated in an independent cohort. A total of roughly 160 TCR beta chains were listed by the study as associated with cytomegalovirus. A later analysis found that most CMV-associated TCR beta chains appeared HLA-restricted, with HLA associations seemingly driven largely by CMV exposure. Only TCR beta chains were sequenced in this cohort, and the absence of alpha or paired-chain data limited detectable features. A later analysis found that HLA-associated TCR beta chains were more clonally expanded and had lower generation probabilities than equally common non-associated chains. At a false discovery rate of 0.05, a later analysis linked some 17,000 TCR beta sequences to specific HLA alleles. A cluster of highly shared sequence variants was judged likely to be a technical artifact of the sequencing pipeline. According to a later analysis, TCR association rates differed among HLA loci, with DRB1 alleles showing the most associated TCRs and HLA-C alleles showing the fewest. The 87-base-pair reads could not distinguish some IMGT-functional V segments, including TRBV6-2 and TRBV6-3, so those segments were excluded. HLA typing was unavailable for some donors at each locus, so association tests used only the typed subset. A few of the identified cytomegalovirus-associated TCR beta chains were confirmed in vitro to be specific for cytomegalovirus antigens. Presence/absence analyses assumed roughly uniform sequencing depth across donors, an assumption that may not hold. A further reported finding was that TCR beta sequences accurately predicted the HLA-A and HLA-B alleles for most subjects in the first cohort.

Libraries came from the immunoSEQ multiplex PCR assay. For the multiplex PCR, a mixture combining 60 forward primers for TCR Vbeta segments and 13 reverse primers for TCR Jbeta segments was used. The CDR3 region of rearranged TCR beta genes was amplified from genomic DNA with a multiplex PCR assay. Amplified TCR beta libraries were sequenced as 87-base-pair reads on the Illumina HiSeq System. On the study's bioinformatics: A later analysis tallied some 79 million unique TCR beta chains across the 600 to 700 repertoires, and approximately 9.9 million of those chains were shared by two or more donors. To remove PCR and sequencing errors, raw reads were error-corrected and collapsed into unique sequences using a nearest-neighbor algorithm that merged closely related sequences. CDR3 sequences were aligned to IMGT reference sequences to assign V, D and J gene segments. For a sequence to be retained, a match of at least six nucleotides was required to both a V gene segment and a J gene segment. A rearrangement counted as productive if the CDR3 had no stop codons and remained in frame with V and J, and every other rearrangement counted as non-productive. CDR3 was defined according to IMGT convention as the region running from the second conserved V-encoded cysteine to the conserved J-encoded phenylalanine. The earlier analysis of fewer than 750 of the donors excluded sequences that lacked an unambiguous match to a single V gene segment. In an earlier analysis of roughly 600 of the donors, a V segment was called functional when productive rearrangements were above 56.7%, and segregating when the standard deviation between donors exceeded 5%. A statistical classification framework was built for diagnosing cytomegalovirus status from the catalog of TCR beta chain sequences. In a later analysis, TCR nucleotide sequences were compared against IMGT/GENE-DB human TR gene sequences so that V and J genes could be assigned. The TCRdist pipeline was used in a later analysis to assign CDR3 sequences and most-parsimonious VDJ recombination scenarios. In a later analysis, every TCR beta chain was defined by the combination of its CDR3 amino acid sequence and its V-gene family, and reads without a unique V-gene family were dropped. In a later analysis, 500 to 700 highly shared, low-generation-probability nucleotide sequences were removed to address suspected cross-contamination and a sequencing artifact. A later analysis calculated a clonal expansion index for each public chain from normalized within-repertoire ranks of inferred template counts. In a later analysis, generation probabilities were computed using a VDJ recombination model fitted to out-of-frame rearrangements, and the results were checked against IGoR. In a later analysis, hypergeometric tests were used to score TCR-TCR, TCR-HLA and TCR-CMV co-occurrence, with a repertoire-size bias correction applied to TCR pairs. In a later analysis, false discovery rates were estimated by permuting HLA or CMV assignments 20 times. In a later analysis, co-occurring TCRs were grouped with DBSCAN, and TCRdist sequence similarity was added when clustering was performed within HLA-allele-positive subsets. Repertoires with fewer than 30,000 or more than 120,000 public chains, plus five repertoires with anomalous nucleotide sharing, were excluded from co-occurrence clustering. TCRdb mirrors the immuneACCESS table, restricted to in-frame sequences. Some clones are absent from its copies; in checked studies, under half trace to an unresolved V gene, and the reason for the others is unknown. The V and J calls and clone size are taken from that table; D and trimming were inferred from the DNA. The sample profile shows around 50,000 clones; less than 75% of them were found once. 22% of the sample comes from the top ten.

From its cysteine to its phenylalanine, the CDR3 spans 13 amino acids. Of the read, only the CDR3 DNA is kept; its 39 bases are in frame from base 1. V lost 6 bases and J lost 6 bases, and the count of bases not matched to a germline gene is 8. CDR1 and CDR2 are read off the germline V gene as SQVTM and ANQGSEA. On this clone: There is no known antigen for this receptor. No base-level quality is on record; no much larger clone is a single base apart.

In total, about 650 healthy bone marrow donors made up the cohort. At the time of sampling, all cohort members were nominally healthy, though unrecorded immune exposures were likely present. The donor was CMV seropositive and belonged to the group of 250 to 300 seropositive cohort members. A peripheral blood sample was provided by each donor, and peripheral blood mononuclear cells were used for TCR beta sequencing. The Qiagen DNeasy Blood Extraction Kit was used to extract genomic DNA from the blood cell samples. The receptor chain draws on TRBV29-1 and TRBJ2-1; a stretch of 7 junction bases matches TRBD1. This receptor was taken from a woman between 45 and 60 years old in good health and CMV-seropositive. Sequencing was carried out using PBMCs. In nucleotides, the sequence is TGCAGCGTGACCGGGACAGCAGGCAATGAGCAGTTCTTC. This is translated as CSVTGTAGNEQFF.